The 10 T cell receptor beta chains presented below share a single source sample, sequenced in a study of blood T cells in healthy people across ages. The second PCR ran about 6 to 11 cycles with a sample-barcoded 5' primer and J-beta primers. MiXCR, run by TCRdb on the 5' RACE reads, gives a single entry per CDR3 protein. The sample carries around 670,000 distinct CDR3 sequences, approximately 30% recorded once. The source material was blood. The source of these receptors is a woman older than 75 in good health.

This clonotype was recorded a few times. The J gene is TRBJ1-1, the V gene TRBV6-1; D ambiguous. This CDR3 region has 15 residues. Per the germline V gene, CDR1 is MNHNS and CDR2 is SASEGT. Trimming removed 2 bases at V and 3 bases at J, with 13 bases between. The CDR3 region has the DNA TGTGCCAGCAGTGAAACGGCAGGCGGCGACACTGAAGCTTTCTTT. Protein: CASSETAGGDTEAFF.

This clonotype was seen a few times. The chain links TRBV21-1 to TRBJ1-6. TRBV21-1 is recorded as a pseudogene. The CDR3 runs 18 residues. The CDR3 nucleotides read TGTGCCAGCAGCAAAGATATGACGGAGAGCTCCTATAATTCACCCCTCCACTTT. This translates into CASSKDMTESSYNSPLHF.

Points on this clonotype: This may be a read error: a much more frequent sequence differs by one nucleotide. The chain has TRBV27 and TRBJ2-7; D could derive from TRBD1 or TRBD2 (5 bases each). Deletions cut 4 bases from V and 3 bases from J, with 16 bases between. Germline values: CDR1 MNHEY, CDR2 SMNVEV (reference sequence). The CDR3 sequence is 15 residues long. The CDR3 region is CASSYKRQGRYEQYF. For the CDR3, the DNA is TGTGCCAGCAGTTATAAGAGGCAGGGACGCTACGAGCAGTACTTC.

The chain uses TRBV20-1 and TRBJ2-5; TRBD2 matches 10 bases. CDR3 length: 15 residues. CDR1 DFQATT and CDR2 SNEGSKA come from the germline V gene (reference sequence). Trimming at V came to 1 base and at J to 6 bases, leaving 8 bases not matched to a gene. The CDR3 here is CSARAPSGRGQTQYF. DNA for the CDR3: TGCAGTGCTAGAGCGCCTAGCGGGAGAGGACAGACCCAGTACTTC.

This clonotype has at least ten counts. This sequence joins TRBV3-1 and TRBJ1-2; unclear D gene. The CDR3 totals 14 residues. Trimming took 1 base from V and 2 from J, leaving 8 bases between them. CDR1 LGHDT and CDR2 YNNKEL come from the germline V gene (reference sequence). This CDR3 is CASSQVSENYGYTF. The CDR3, as DNA: TGTGCCAGCAGCCAAGTCTCGGAGAACTATGGCTACACCTTC. Variable domain in full (rest from reference TRBV3-1 and TRBJ1-2): DTAVSQTPKYLVTQMGNDKSIKCEQNLGHDTMYWYKQDSKKFLKIMFSYNNKELIINETVPNRFSPKSPDKAHLNLHINSLELGDSAVYFCASSQVSENYGYTFGSGTRLTVV.

This clonotype was counted many times. The genes are TRBV6-2 or TRBV6-3 and TRBJ2-3; possible D gene TRBD2, 5 bases. The CDR3 covers 14 residues. The V end lost 4 bases, the J end lost 4 bases, and 12 bases lay between the germline ends. CDR1 MNHEY and CDR2 SVGEGT come from the germline V gene. Here the CDR3 reads CASSWRVSADTQYF. CDR3 coding DNA: TGTGCCAGCAGTTGGCGGGTTAGCGCAGATACGCAGTATTTT.

This clonotype was detected a few times. This rearrangement joins TRBV18 to TRBJ1-1, with TRBD1 matching 7 bases. Germline trimming cut 2 bases from V and 2 bases from J; bases unmatched to any gene: 8. This CDR3 region has 16 residues. CDR1 and CDR2 from the germline V gene are KGHSH and LQKENI. CDR3 in amino acids: CASSPSGTAGNTEAFF. The CDR3 DNA follows: TGTGCCAGCTCACCATCCGGGACAGCGGGTAACACTGAAGCTTTCTTT.

This clonotype was seen repeatedly, ten times or more. The chain recombines TRBV5-1 with TRBJ1-1; 8 bases align to TRBD1. Germline V gene data show CDR1 as SGHRS and CDR2 as YFSETQ. This CDR3 spans 14 amino acids. The junction had 3 bases not matched to a gene; V was cut back by 4 bases and J by 1 base. The DNA for the CDR3 is TGCGCCAGCAGCGCCGGGACAGGGAACACTGAAGCTTTCTTT. Its translation: CASSAGTGNTEAFF.

There are many counts of this clonotype. The rearrangement joins TRBV30 to TRBJ2-7; D is perhaps TRBD1 (5 bases). The V gene lost 2 bases and the J gene lost 2 bases, with 7 bases spanning the gap. This CDR3 is built from 12 residues. Germline CDR1 is GTSNPN and CDR2 is SVGIG (reference sequence). CDR3 DNA: TGTGCCTGGAGTCAGGGTCCCTACGAGCAGTACTTC. Translation: CAWSQGPYEQYF.

Only a few counts were recorded for this clonotype. The chain is built from TRBV14 and TRBJ2-5; D is undetermined. Germline V gene lookup returns CDR1 SGHDN and CDR2 FVKESK. V was cut by 3 bases and J by 2 bases, with 10 bases left in between. There are 14 residues in the CDR3. CDR3 region: CASSQGSRQETQYF. The CDR3 DNA is TGTGCCAGCAGCCAGGGAAGCAGGCAAGAGACCCAGTACTTC.